The clone carrying this T cell receptor beta chain showed up many times. Antigen: not known. Its ends do not fully match the called genes, so a read error is possible. Amplification targeted TCR beta CDR3 regions from RNA transcripts. Researchers ran a first-round RT-PCR on the TCR CDR3 using the HTBI primer set. TCRdb re-called the multiplex PCR reads through MiXCR, storing one row per CDR3 protein. This table has a few hundred thousand distinct CDR3 sequences, less than 20% appearing once. The data stem from a study of T cells in Graves' hyperthyroidism and ophthalmopathy. Study-wide results and caveats: In the blood, most expanded thyroid clonotypes above 0.001 appeared as well. In validation, the model predicted ophthalmopathy. These predictions came a median roughly seven months before onset.

Out of around 10 ml of fresh peripheral blood came the PBMCs. Germline loops: CDR1 SGHAT, CDR2 FQNNGV. There are 15 residues in the CDR3. The genes are TRBV11-2 and TRBJ2-7; D may be TRBD1 (6 bases). The origin of this receptor is a young man with Graves' ophthalmopathy. Sequenced: blood. CDR3 sequence reads: CANSLGGSIPYEQYF. The CDR3 DNA follows: TGTGCCAACAGCTTAGGGGGTTCTATCCCATACGAGCAGTACTTC.